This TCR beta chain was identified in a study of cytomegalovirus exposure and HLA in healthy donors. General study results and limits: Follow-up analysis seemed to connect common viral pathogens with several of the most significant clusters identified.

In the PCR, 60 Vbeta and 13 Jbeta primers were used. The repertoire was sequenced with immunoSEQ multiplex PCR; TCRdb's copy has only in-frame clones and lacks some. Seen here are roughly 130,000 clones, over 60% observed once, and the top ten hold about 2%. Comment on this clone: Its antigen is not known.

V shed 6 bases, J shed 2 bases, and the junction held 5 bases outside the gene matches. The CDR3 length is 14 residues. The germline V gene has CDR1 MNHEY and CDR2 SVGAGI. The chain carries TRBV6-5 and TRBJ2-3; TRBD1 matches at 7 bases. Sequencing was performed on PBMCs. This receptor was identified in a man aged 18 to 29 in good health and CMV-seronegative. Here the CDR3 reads CASRSGGVTDTQYF. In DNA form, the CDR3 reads TGTGCCAGCAGATCAGGGGGAGTCACAGATACGCAGTATTTT.